This entry features one T cell receptor beta chain sequence. Its antigen specificity is not known. No clone much larger than this one lies a single base away; base qualities are absent. Patients with autoimmune disease history or receiving systemic immunosuppression were excluded from the trial. Peripheral blood for TCR sequencing was collected from all dose cohorts at baseline, on cycle 4 day 1, and on cycle 7 day 1. The samples were taken from a phase I, first-in-human, multicenter, open-label dose-escalation trial of ivuxolimab. The trial enrolled adults with locally advanced or metastatic head and neck squamous cell, hepatocellular, melanoma or renal cell carcinoma. Before TCR sequencing, CD4+ and CD8+ T cells were separately sorted from peripheral blood. These data originate in a study of OX40 agonist ivuxolimab in advanced cancers. About the full investigation: Ivuxolimab was an agonistic, fully human IgG2 monoclonal antibody directed against OX40 (CD134), a costimulatory receptor. Intravenous ivuxolimab was administered to patients every 2 weeks at six dose levels: 0.01, 0.1, 0.3, 1.5, 3 and 10 mg/kg. Of the 52 patients in dose escalation, around 19 had hepatocellular carcinoma, some 15 had melanoma, 9 had renal cell carcinoma and 9 had head and neck cancer. The dose-escalation cohort was 82.7% male with a mean age of about 60 years, ranging from roughly 23 to 90. Prior anti-PD-1, anti-PD-L1 or anti-CTLA-4 therapy was permitted, and 40% of dose-escalation patients had received checkpoint inhibitors. Three dose-escalation patients achieved partial responses, one with hepatocellular carcinoma and two with cutaneous melanoma. The purpose of peripheral TCRbeta sequencing was to test whether ivuxolimab changed TCR sequence diversity and led to clonal T-cell expansion. The paper covers the monotherapy dose-escalation part of the phase I ivuxolimab trial, which included N ≈ 50 patients. General findings and caveats noted by the study authors: Low levels of normalized T-cell clonal expansion were also shown by some nonresponding patients. At doses of 0.1 to 3.0 mg/kg, clonal expansion of both CD4+ and CD8+ T cells in blood was seen between baseline and week 6. Which antigens the clonally expanded peripheral T cells were specific for was not determined. In partial responders in the 0.1-3.0 mg/kg groups, normalized peripheral clonal expansion was found to be among the lowest, especially among CD8+ T cells. After ivuxolimab, CD8+ T cells had more expanded clones than CD4+ T cells on average.

The germline V gene (reference sequence) sets CDR1 to SEHNR and CDR2 to FQNEAQ. The CDR3 runs 15 amino acids, cysteine and phenylalanine included. The read is trimmed to its CDR3 DNA, 45 bases read in frame from base 1. Between the V and J ends, shortened by 1 base and 3 bases respectively, the junction contains 10 bases. Genomic DNA was isolated from the sorted cells so that the TCRbeta CDR3 region could be sequenced. TCRbeta CDR3 regions were sequenced using the immunoSEQ Assay. TCRdb retrieved this table from immuneACCESS and kept in-frame rearrangements only. Not all clones are present; in checked studies, unresolved V genes account for under half, and no reason is known for the remainder. Present in this sample are 100,000 to 110,000 clones, more than 85% of which were seen just once. The ten largest clonotypes hold approximately 0.54% of the sample.

This clonotype originated in an adult with an advanced solid tumor such as melanoma, head and neck, liver or kidney cancer. The input for sequencing was CD4+ or CD8+ T cells sorted from blood, taken in a trial of the OX40 agonist ivuxolimab. The chain is assembled from TRBV7-9 and TRBJ1-3; TRBD1 is a weak D gene call, 5 bases matching. The DNA reads as follows: TGTGCCAGCAGCTTAGTAGGGGCTCGTGGAAACACCATATATTTT. Translated, it gives CASSLVGARGNTIYF.